This T cell receptor beta chain derives from a study of monozygotic twins with inflammatory bowel disease. Overall study findings and caveats: No single strong signal or clonotype associated with IBD was supported. No difference was seen in repertoire similarity between concordant and discordant twins, possibly from limited power.

Amplification used two nested PCRs: 15 to 20 cycles, then 9 cycles, on TCRalpha/TCRbeta cDNA. TCRdb re-called the 5' RACE reads; every CDR3 protein appears as one record, without DNA. This table holds over 150,000 distinct CDR3 sequences. Each donor gave roughly 2.5 ml of peripheral blood. As to this clonotype: Its matching antigen is unknown.

The CDR3 extends over 15 amino acids. The germline CDR1 and CDR2 sequences are DFQATT and SNEGSKA (reference sequence). The chain joins TRBV20-1 to TRBJ2-3; TCRdb reports TRBD2, a call that lacks DNA to check it against. The clonotype comes from a human donor with ulcerative colitis or Crohn's disease, or a healthy co-twin of an affected twin (not recorded which). Material: blood. The CDR3 here is CSAPSAGDSTDTQYF.